This T cell receptor beta chain was captured in a study of post-analysis software for immune sequencing data (dated by TCRdb to the mid-2010s). Regarding the study in general: Disease courses on record covered relapsing-remitting, secondary progressive and progressive-relapsing multiple sclerosis, though some patients had no subtype annotation. The patient repertoires were set against 10 or so previously published healthy control repertoires from donors whose ages ranged from roughly 6 to 26 years. A subset of samples was prepared in parallel using single-end sample barcoding, then pooled and co-amplified after Illumina adapter ligation. The full study reports these points: When samples were clustered directly using the F measure, samples prepared in the same batch co-clustered strongly, which prompted a batch-effect correction. Roughly 5 TRBV segments, including TRBV5-6, TRBV5-1 and TRBV20-1, were significantly more frequent in patients than controls. The multiple sclerosis patient group was slightly younger than the control group. Normalized Chao1 diversity was significantly lower in multiple sclerosis patients than controls, suggesting substantial peripheral T-cell clonal expansion.

Library generation was performed with PCR. The data were produced on an Illumina HiSeq 2500. To reduce PCR and sequencing biases, unique molecular identifiers were incorporated into the TCR beta cDNA libraries. Every 1 to 10 million input T cells yielded roughly 500,000 cDNA molecules, meaning each molecule approximated one T cell. The patient libraries were prepared and sequenced using the same protocol as the earlier healthy control dataset. Samples belonging to the same batch were prepared together, multiplexed and sequenced on a shared HiSeq lane. The paper's data handling went like this. MIGEC handled the raw barcoded reads, throwing out single-read molecular identifier groups before consensus assembly and CDR3 extraction. Clonotype tables were post-analysed with VDJtools, normalizing diversity by down-sampling all datasets to the smallest sample size. To correct batch-related cross-sample contamination, repertoire overlap clustering matched CDR3 amino acid sequences but not nucleotide sequences. Starting from the raw public reads, TCRdb applied fastp trimming at Q25, assembled clones with MiXCR and retained in-frame beta chains. Rows with one shared CDR3 protein collapse into an entry with the most common genes and DNA. For this entry, the V and J calls and clone size follow TCRdb and not the study's own pipeline. This sample is represented by more than 500,000 distinct CDR3 sequences; around a third of them were singletons. The ten most abundant clones make up about 5.6% of the sample.

This clonotype was counted between two and nine times. The clone's antigen remains unknown. Per-nucleotide qualities are absent, and no much larger clonotype sits a single base away. Including cysteine and phenylalanine, the CDR3 has 14 amino acids. The DNA shown is the 42-base CDR3, in frame from base 1. For CDR1 and CDR2, the germline V gene lists SGHDT and YYEEEE. V trim: 7 bases; J trim: 5 bases; unmatched bases: 9. TCR beta repertoires were profiled from peripheral blood of approximately 13 young patients with multiple sclerosis to demonstrate the VDJtools post-analysis software. Multiple sclerosis patients were children and adolescents aged roughly 6 to 17 years.

The TCR was taken from a girl aged 2-17 years with multiple sclerosis. This sequence uses TRBV5-6 and TRBJ2-4, with 7 junctional bases fitting TRBD2. The specimen sequenced was blood. The DNA sequence is as follows: TGTGCCAGCTCCCGCTGGGAGGGTGAAAACATTCAGTACTTC. It translates as CASSRWEGENIQYF. When the CDR3 is completed using the reference TRBV5-6 and TRBJ2-4 genes on either side, the full variable domain is DAGVTQSPTHLIKTRGQQVTLRCSPKSGHDTVSWYQQALGQGPQFIFQYYEEEERQRGNFPDRFSGHQFPNYSSELNVNALLLGDSALYLCASSRWEGENIQYFGAGTRLSVL.